This entry concerns a single TCR beta chain. As yet, its antigen is unknown. Its ends do not fully match the called genes, so a read error is possible. This CDR3 has 12 residues. Per germline, CDR1 SNHLY and CDR2 FYNNEI. Genomic DNA constituted the template upon which TCR beta VDJ and CDR3 profiling was performed. MiXCR, run by TCRdb on the reads, gives a single entry per CDR3 protein. The sample gives approximately 260,000 distinct CDR3 sequences, 70% to 85% of which show up once; over 35% is in the top ten. Those patients picked for sequencing had displayed CD8+CD57+ cell expansion on flow cytometry. By the time of blood sampling, patients had still received no therapy. The data stem from a study of CD8+CD57+ T cells in acquired aplastic anemia. Background on the study: Sorted CD4+ plus CD8+ cells gave DNA averaging around 3 ug. Study-level results: The same twenty-nine CD8+ CDR3 sequences occurred in patients and in controls. The study found no significant CD8+ Simpson's diversity difference between patients and controls.

The chain is built from TRBV2 and TRBJ2-3; D assignment may be TRBD1 or TRBD2 (6 bases each). Sequenced material: sorted CD4+, CD8+, or CD8+CD57+ T cells (not recorded which) from PBMCs. The sequence was obtained from a human donor with aplastic anemia. CDR3 sequence reads: CASRDGGDTPHF. The DNA for the CDR3 is TGTGCCAGCAGGGACGGGGGCGATACGCCACATTTT.